The clone carrying this TCR beta chain has a count of ten or more. In TCRdb, the 5' RACE reads were re-called with MiXCR into one record per CDR3 protein. The table shows roughly 50,000 distinct CDR3 sequences, with about 7.9% occurring only once. This sample was taken from a study of T cells after yellow fever vaccination. The ends were cut back, 0 bases at V and 4 bases at J, with 13 bases in the middle. There are 15 residues in the CDR3. CDR1 and CDR2 from the germline V gene are SQVTM and ANQGSEA. The sequence came from a man aged 18 to 29 who received the YFV17D yellow fever vaccine. Sequencing used CD8+ T cells sorted from PBMCs, obtained more than 13 days after the first yellow fever vaccination. The chain carries TRBV29-1 and TRBJ1-5, with D possibly matching TRBD1 (5 bases). CDR3: CSVEDGRGGNQPQHF. The CDR3 nucleotides are TGCAGCGTTGAAGACGGGAGGGGAGGGAATCAGCCCCAGCATTTT. Drawing the rest from reference TRBV29-1 and TRBJ1-5, the complete variable domain is SAVISQKPSRDICQRGTSLTIQCQVDSQVTMMFWYRQQPGQSLTLIATANQGSEATYESGFVIDKFPISRPNLTFSTLTVSNMSPEDSSIYLCSVEDGRGGNQPQHFGDGTRLSIL.